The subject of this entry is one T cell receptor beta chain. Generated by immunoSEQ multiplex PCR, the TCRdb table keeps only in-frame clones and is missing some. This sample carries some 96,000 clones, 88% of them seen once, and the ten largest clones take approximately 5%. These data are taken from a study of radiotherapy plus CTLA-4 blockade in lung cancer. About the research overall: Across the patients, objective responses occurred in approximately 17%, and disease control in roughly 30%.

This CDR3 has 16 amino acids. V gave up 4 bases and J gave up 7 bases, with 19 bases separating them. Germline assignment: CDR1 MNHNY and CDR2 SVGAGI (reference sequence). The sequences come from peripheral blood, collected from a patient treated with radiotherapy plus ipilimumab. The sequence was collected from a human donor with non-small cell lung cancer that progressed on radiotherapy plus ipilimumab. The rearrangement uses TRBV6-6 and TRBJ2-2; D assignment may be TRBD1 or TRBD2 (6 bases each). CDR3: CASSFRTGARGGELFF. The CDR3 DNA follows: TGTGCCAGCAGTTTCCGGACGGGGGCGCGGGGCGGGGAGCTGTTTTTT.